A selection of T cell receptor beta chains follows, all from one sample in a study of blood T cell repertoires in COVID-19. The repertoire was sequenced with immunoSEQ multiplex PCR; TCRdb's copy has only in-frame clones and lacks some. The profile shows tens of thousands of clones, 80% of them singletons. Sequencing was done on a sample of peripheral blood. The receptors stem from a woman aged 80 or over with acute or convalescent COVID-19. Both conserved end residues are trimmed from each CDR3. A row's size may be missing; if present it is once, few, many or a size class.

J gene,clone size,V gene,CDR3 protein
TRBJ2-1,-,TRBV12-5,ASGPMGGEYNEQF
TRBJ2-1,-,TRBV27,ASSFPGLAAEQF
TRBJ2-7,-,TRBV11-2,ASSLVAPTTKQY
TRBJ1-2,-,TRBV29-1,SVGRIGEGTGALGNYGYT
TRBJ1-1,-,TRBV6-2/TRBV6-3,ASSPQPWDWAWDRGVYMNTEAF
TRBJ1-1,-,TRBV9,ASSVGQGGSFAEAF
TRBJ2-7,-,TRBV11-3,ASSLDDSSYEQY
TRBJ1-5,-,TRBV4-1,ASSQADSNQPQH
TRBJ1-1,-,TRBV7-2,ASSLRGNTEAF
TRBJ1-4,-,TRBV6-5,ASTDRVNEKLF
TRBJ1-3,many,TRBV30,AWSDRNTIY
TRBJ2-3,-,TRBV5-4,ASSLFSTDTQY
TRBJ2-2,-,TRBV2,ASRFRVNTGELF
TRBJ2-1,-,TRBV30,AWSSSGPKNEQF
TRBJ2-3,-,TRBV7-2,ASSPTSGPTDTQY
TRBJ2-2,-,TRBV7-3,ASSLGLAGAGELF
TRBJ2-1,-,TRBV7-6,ASSRAGGPGSEQF
TRBJ2-2,-,TRBV5-1,ASSLVPLNTGELF
TRBJ1-1,-,TRBV9,ASSVGLGPQNTEAF
TRBJ1-2,few,TRBV12-3/TRBV12-4,ASRRDRNYGYT
TRBJ2-1,-,TRBV3-1/TRBV3-2,ASSRPLGAGAYNEQF
TRBJ1-4,-,TRBV5-1,ASMAGVATNEKLF
TRBJ1-1,-,TRBV18,ASSPLGQGTNTEAF
TRBJ1-5,-,TRBV19,ASRRGQGDDSNQPQH
TRBJ2-7,few,TRBV29-1,SVEVRRGTTYEQY
TRBJ2-2,few,TRBV5-6,ASSLDVGLPFHSSGELF
TRBJ2-7,-,TRBV6-5,ASQGTSYEQY
TRBJ1-3,-,TRBV5-1,ASSLEGATFSGNTIY
TRBJ1-2,-,TRBV6-1,ASSERGNNGYT
TRBJ1-1,-,TRBV6-5,ASSFQNTEAF
TRBJ1-1,-,TRBV3-1/TRBV3-2,ASSQPRAGNTEAF
TRBJ1-1,once,TRBV12-3/TRBV12-4,ASSLNGGTEAF
TRBJ1-1,-,TRBV30,AWSTGDRGAEAF
TRBJ1-1,-,TRBV5-4,ASSLSGTGVEAF
TRBJ2-5,-,TRBV5-1,ASSTGGGETQY
TRBJ2-2,few,TRBV11-3,ASSLGSYSGRNGELF
TRBJ1-5,-,TRBV2,ASTRGNQPQH
TRBJ2-7,-,TRBV6-5,ASSTYSSYEQY
TRBJ1-6,once,TRBV6-5,ASSPAQGESPLH
TRBJ1-2,-,TRBV6-1,ASSEHVTGGFGYT
TRBJ2-3,once,TRBV5-5,ASSLDGGDTQY
TRBJ1-1,once,TRBV11-3,ASSNFPDTEAF
TRBJ1-5,-,TRBV30,AWSDGTGGQPQH
TRBJ2-1,-,TRBV25-1,ASSDSGSGNSEQF
TRBJ1-5,-,TRBV29-1,SVGQGSGQPQH
TRBJ2-3,-,TRBV6-5,ASSYDRASTDTQY
TRBJ2-7,once,TRBV5-1,ASSSLRGTGVEQY
TRBJ2-1,-,TRBV30,AWRQAGGYNEQF
TRBJ1-3,-,TRBV7-8,ASSLLRSGNTIY
TRBJ1-1,-,TRBV6-5,ASRPKWNTEAF
TRBJ1-2,-,TRBV3-1/TRBV3-2,ATTRAGYGYT
TRBJ1-5,-,TRBV30,AWSGQGNQPQH
TRBJ1-6,-,TRBV5-4,ASSLEERNSPLH
TRBJ1-1,-,TRBV11-2,ASSLGENTEAF